Listed below are T cell receptor beta chains from one sample, sequenced in a study of T-cell memory formation after mild COVID-19. TCRdb passed the 5' RACE reads through MiXCR, listing each CDR3 protein once. The sample lists 350,000 to 500,000 distinct CDR3 sequences, 20% to 30% occurring once. Sequenced material: PBMCs or a T cell subset sorted from them (not recorded which). These receptors came from an adult woman who had mild COVID-19 (a few samples of this study predate the infection). Cell type and time point are not known. CDR3s include the opening cysteine and the closing phenylalanine or tryptophan. A D gene is named only where the DNA matches it firmly. Size is stated for part of the rows, as once, few or many counts, or as a class when the clone is expanded.

.	.	TRBV28	16	TRBJ1-6	CASLRGSGSYNSPLHF	TGTGCCAGCCTCCGGGGCTCGGGCTCCTATAATTCACCCCTCCACTTT
.	few	TRBV7-6	19	TRBJ2-7	CASSLEPGEVESQDYEQYF	TGTGCCAGCAGCTTAGAGCCAGGGGAGGTGGAATCCCAAGACTACGAGCAGTACTTC
TRBD1	.	TRBV24-1	16	TRBJ1-5	CATSDRGTGGDQPQHF	TGTGCCACCAGTGACCGCGGGACAGGGGGGGATCAGCCCCAGCATTTT
TRBD2	few	TRBV25-1	14	TRBJ2-1	CASRGTSGNNEQFF	TGTGCCAGCAGAGGGACTAGCGGTAACAATGAGCAGTTCTTC
TRBD2	.	TRBV7-9	16	TRBJ2-1	CASSLRTSGRRNEQFF	TGTGCCAGCAGCTTGCGGACTAGCGGGAGGCGGAATGAGCAGTTCTTC
TRBD2	few	TRBV20-1	14	TRBJ2-1	CSARAAQGGDEQFF	TGCAGTGCTAGAGCGGCCCAGGGAGGGGATGAGCAGTTCTTC
TRBD1	few	TRBV27	16	TRBJ1-6	CASYRTGDAYNSPLHF	TGTGCCAGCTACCGGACAGGGGATGCCTATAATTCACCCCTCCACTTT
.	few	TRBV7-2	17	TRBJ1-4	CASTSPAGPTSNEKLFF	TGTGCCAGCACCTCACCTGCGGGACCAACTTCTAATGAAAAACTGTTTTTT
.	few	TRBV20-1	16	TRBJ1-5	CSARPNGRRSNQPQHF	TGCAGTGCTAGACCAAATGGGAGACGAAGCAATCAGCCCCAGCATTTT
TRBD2	few	TRBV11-2	18	TRBJ2-1	CASSSGTSGLITYNEQFF	TGTGCCAGCAGCTCAGGGACTAGCGGGTTAATCACCTACAATGAGCAGTTCTTC
.	.	TRBV5-1	12	TRBJ2-1	CASSQRNNEQFF	TGCGCCAGCAGCCAGAGAAACAATGAGCAGTTCTTC
.	once	TRBV30	12	TRBJ2-3	CACTDPTDTQYF	TGTGCCTGTACGGACCCCACAGATACGCAGTATTTT
.	many	TRBV7-2	15	TRBJ2-2	CASSLIGANTGELFF	TGTGCCAGCAGCTTAATCGGGGCGAACACCGGGGAGCTGTTTTTT
.	few	TRBV6-5	14	TRBJ2-1	CASSYSSTKDRQFF	TGTGCCAGCAGTTACTCGTCGACGAAGGATAGGCAGTTCTTC
.	.	TRBV19	15	TRBJ1-1	CATKGGTLSRGEAFF	TGTGCCACTAAGGGGGGGACCTTAAGCCGGGGTGAAGCTTTCTTT